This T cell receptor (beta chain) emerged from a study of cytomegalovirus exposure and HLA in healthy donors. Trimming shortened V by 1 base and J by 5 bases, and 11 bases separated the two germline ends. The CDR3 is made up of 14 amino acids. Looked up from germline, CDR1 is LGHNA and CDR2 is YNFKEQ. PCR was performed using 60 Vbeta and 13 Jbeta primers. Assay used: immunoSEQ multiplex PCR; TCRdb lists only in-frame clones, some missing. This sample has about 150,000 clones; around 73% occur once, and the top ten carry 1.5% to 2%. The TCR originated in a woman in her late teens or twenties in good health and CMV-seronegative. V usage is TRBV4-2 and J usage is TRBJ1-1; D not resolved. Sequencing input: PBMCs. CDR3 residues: CASSQGGFGTEAFF. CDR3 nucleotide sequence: TGTGCCAGCAGCCAAGGAGGGTTTGGTACTGAAGCTTTCTTT.